What follows describes a single T cell receptor (beta chain). The antigen is unknown. Assay used: immunoSEQ multiplex PCR; TCRdb lists only in-frame clones, some missing. The data contain just over 350,000 clones, 92% of them seen just once; the ten biggest clones take up under 5%. This specimen comes from a study of Ad26.COV2.S vaccination and SARS-CoV-2 variants. Study findings and constraints: Reportedly, spike-specific CD8+ and CD4+ T cell responses achieved substantial breadth once vaccination had taken place. Ad26.COV2.S recipients had broader spike-specific TCRs (P = 0.0014).

The ends were cut back, 6 bases at V and 0 bases at J, with 11 bases in the middle. Germline V gene sequence: CDR1 SNHLY, CDR2 FYNNEI. The CDR3 is 14 residues long. Sample: peripheral blood, taken after recovery from COVID-19. V gene TRBV2 combines with J gene TRBJ1-1; D is possibly TRBD1 (6 bases). This receptor was identified in a human donor who had recovered from COVID-19. Here the CDR3 reads CASSLNRVNTEAFF. As DNA, the CDR3 is TGTGCCAGCAGCCTTAACAGGGTGAACACTGAAGCTTTCTTT.